The 5 T cell receptor beta chains below all came from one sample that was sequenced in a study of cytomegalovirus exposure and HLA in healthy donors. Vbeta (60) and Jbeta (13) primers were used in the PCR. Data came from immunoSEQ multiplex PCR; TCRdb stores just in-frame clones and leaves some out. The sample holds roughly 120,000 clones, about 73% seen once. Sequenced input: PBMCs. All receptors derive from a middle-aged woman in good health and CMV-seronegative.

This clone appeared a few times. The CDR3 DNA is TGTGCCAGCAGTTACATTCTAGCGGGACGAGAGACCCAGTACTTC. Translating gives CASSYILAGRETQYF. This chain joins TRBV6-5 and TRBJ2-5; 9 positions agree with TRBD2. Looked up from germline, CDR1 is MNHEY and CDR2 is SVGAGI. The J segment lost 4 bases and the V segment lost 2 bases, leaving 5 bases of the junction unmatched. This CDR3 spans 15 amino acids.

The gene calls are TRBV29-1 and TRBJ1-5, with 10 bases matching TRBD1. The CDR3 has 13 amino acids. Trimming took 6 bases from V and 3 from J; bases not matched to a gene: 2. CDR1 is SQVTM, CDR2 ANQGSEA, per germline. Here the CDR3 reads CSVRQGANQPQHF. The CDR3 DNA is TGCAGCGTCCGACAGGGGGCCAATCAGCCCCAGCATTTT.

The rearrangement uses TRBV9 and TRBJ2-7, with unresolved D. V lost 0 bases to trimming and J lost 1 base, with 14 bases between them. From germline, CDR1 is SGDLS and CDR2 YYNGEE. The CDR3 loop spans 16 amino acids. CDR3: CASSVGDSPRSYEQYF. The CDR3, as DNA: TGTGCCAGCAGCGTAGGTGACTCACCAAGGTCCTACGAGCAGTACTTC.

This clone was observed a handful of times. The rearrangement joins TRBV15 to TRBJ2-7, with 8 bases aligning to TRBD1. This CDR3 has 14 amino acids. CDR1 and CDR2 (germline): LNHNV, YYDKDF (reference sequence). J was trimmed by 2 bases and V by 6 bases; bases with no gene match: 6. This chain's CDR3 is CATSPDRVAYEQYF. The CDR3 region has the DNA TGTGCCACCAGTCCGGACAGGGTAGCCTACGAGCAGTACTTC.

This clone was observed a handful of times. The chain recombines TRBV5-1 with TRBJ2-6; TRBD1 aligns across 8 bases. Germline CDR1 is SGHRS and CDR2 is YFSETQ. This CDR3 spans 18 amino acids. The V segment lost 3 bases and the J segment 0 bases; nucleotides outside the gene matches: 8. CDR3 protein: CASSSRTGPLSGANVLTF. The CDR3 nucleotides are TGCGCCAGCAGCTCCAGGACAGGGCCGCTCTCTGGGGCCAACGTCCTGACTTTC.